Shown below are 25 T cell receptor beta chains from a single sample sequenced in a study of monozygotic twins with inflammatory bowel disease. With the 5' RACE reads reprocessed, TCRdb shows one record per CDR3 protein and no DNA. The table for this sample gives nearly 450,000 distinct CDR3 sequences. The sample was blood. The source of these receptors is a human donor with ulcerative colitis or Crohn's disease, or a healthy co-twin of an affected twin (not recorded which).

The V gene is TRBV5-6, the J gene TRBJ2-1; TCRdb returns TRBD2, unconfirmable since there is no DNA. Germline V gene sequence: CDR1 SGHDT, CDR2 YYEEEE. The CDR3 runs to 15 residues. The CDR3 here is CASSLNPSGPPAEFF.

This chain uses TRBV7-2 with TRBJ1-2; TCRdb outputs TRBD1, but without DNA this stays unchecked. Germline V gene lookup returns CDR1 SGHTA and CDR2 FQGNSA. CDR3 size: 13 residues. CDR3 protein: CASSPRENYGYTF.

The rearrangement uses TRBV12-3 or TRBV12-4 and TRBJ2-3. CDR3 length: 14 residues. CDR3 sequence reads: CASSRRTSPDTQYF.

The chain is built from TRBV28 and TRBJ1-6; the D call from TCRdb, TRBD1, cannot be confirmed without DNA. The germline CDR1 and CDR2 sequences are MDHEN and SYDVKM. This CDR3 has 16 residues. The CDR3 here is CASLDSTGIYNSPLHF.

The chain employs TRBV12-3 or TRBV12-4 and TRBJ2-7; TCRdb's D gene call, TRBD1, goes unchecked for lack of DNA. The CDR3 is 14 amino acids. The CDR3 is CASSLWQGDYEQYF.

The CDR3 sequence is CASSSDRGLNTEAFF. The rearrangement links TRBV7-2 to TRBJ1-1; TCRdb returns TRBD1, unconfirmable since there is no DNA. The CDR3 has 15 amino acids. Germline CDR1 is SGHTA and CDR2 is FQGNSA.

The CDR3 loop is CASSVGLARGTGELFF. This chain connects TRBV18 to TRBJ2-2; TCRdb gives TRBD2 as the D gene, but with no DNA this cannot be confirmed. Germline assignment: CDR1 KGHSH and CDR2 LQKENI. The CDR3 contains 16 residues.

V usage is TRBV12-3 or TRBV12-4 and J usage is TRBJ2-1; with no DNA, the TCRdb D assignment of TRBD1 cannot be verified. The CDR3 contains 14 residues. The CDR3: CASTRQAKGNEQFF.

V and J are TRBV30 and TRBJ2-7; there is no DNA to check the TCRdb D call of TRBD1. This CDR3 has 15 residues. Germline V lookup: CDR1 GTSNPN, CDR2 SVGIG (reference sequence). This CDR3 reads CAFVRGTGITYEQYF.

The rearrangement links TRBV29-1 to TRBJ2-7. CDR1 is SQVTM, CDR2 ANQGSEA, per germline. There are 14 residues in the CDR3. Here the CDR3 reads CSVEDPGESYEQYF.

The chain carries TRBV21-1 and TRBJ1-1; TCRdb picks TRBD1, but there is no DNA to check that call. TRBV21-1 is noted as a pseudogene. This CDR3 contains 12 residues. The CDR3 sequence is CASSGAGERAFF.

J is TRBJ2-1 and V is TRBV12-3 or TRBV12-4; no DNA is available, so the TRBD2 call from TCRdb remains unchecked. CDR3 length: 16 amino acids. The CDR3: CASSPRLAGTTNEQFF.

The chain has TRBV7-8 and TRBJ1-2. The CDR3 is 13 residues long. From germline, CDR1 is SGHVS and CDR2 FQNEAQ. CDR3 protein: CASSFDKFYGYTF.

The V call is TRBV18, the J call TRBJ2-7; TCRdb proposes TRBD1, but this gene call is untestable without DNA. The CDR3 has 13 amino acids. Germline CDR1 is KGHSH and CDR2 is LQKENI. The CDR3 loop reads CASSSGVLYEQYF. Filled out from reference TRBV18 and TRBJ2-7, the complete variable domain reads NAGVMQNPRHLVRRRGQEARLRCSPMKGHSHVYWYRQLPEEGLKFMVYLQKENIIDESGMPKERFSAEFPKEGPSILRIQQVVRGDSAAYFCASSSGVLYEQYFGPGTRLTVT.

The chain couples TRBV3-1 to TRBJ2-7; checking the TCRdb D call of TRBD1 is not possible without DNA. The V gene's germline CDR1 is LGHDT and CDR2 YNNKEL (reference sequence). The length of the CDR3 is 14 residues. CDR3 protein: CASSPQVSSYEQYF.

The gene calls are TRBV7-2 and TRBJ1-1. Germline lookup yields CDR1 SGHTA and CDR2 FQGNSA. The CDR3 totals 15 residues. The CDR3 loop reads CASSLGPKFETEAFF.

This chain connects TRBV6-1 to TRBJ1-1. The CDR3 is made up of 15 amino acids. The germline gives CDR1 MNHNS, CDR2 SASEGT. The CDR3 loop reads CASSEAPTVNTEAFF.

V and J are TRBV13 and TRBJ2-2. The CDR3 spans 14 residues. Germline CDR1 PRHDT, CDR2 FYEKMQ (reference sequence). This chain's CDR3 is CASMTGANTGELFF.

The chain employs TRBV11-2 and TRBJ2-7; TCRdb's D call of TRBD1 is untestable without DNA. From germline, CDR1 is SGHAT and CDR2 FQNNGV. This CDR3 contains 15 residues. The CDR3 protein is CASSLAGPLPYEQYF.

The chain employs TRBV3-1 and TRBJ2-7. This CDR3 is 14 amino acids long. Germline V gene lookup returns CDR1 LGHDT and CDR2 YNNKEL (reference sequence). The CDR3 is CASSQTPSSYEQYF.

The J gene is TRBJ2-1, the V gene TRBV15; TCRdb lists TRBD2, though no DNA is available to test this call. The germline V gene encodes CDR1 LNHNV and CDR2 YYDKDF (reference sequence). The CDR3 totals 14 residues. The CDR3 here is CATSELAARNEQFF.

The chain joins TRBV5-1 to TRBJ1-1. The germline V gene encodes CDR1 SGHRS and CDR2 YFSETQ. The CDR3 extends over 13 amino acids. The chain's CDR3 is CASMFGENTEAFF.

V usage is TRBV6-5 and J usage is TRBJ2-6. In germline, CDR1 is MNHEY, CDR2 SVGAGI. This CDR3 has 16 amino acids. The CDR3 region is CASSYSAKSGANVLTF.

The chain is built from TRBV30 and TRBJ2-7. The germline CDR1 and CDR2 sequences are GTSNPN and SVGIG (reference sequence). The CDR3 contains 14 residues. The CDR3: CAWNKRETSYEQYF.

The V and J genes are TRBV5-6 and TRBJ2-7. The CDR3 runs to 12 residues. The V gene's germline CDR1 is SGHDT and CDR2 YYEEEE. Here the CDR3 reads CASSVASYEQYF.